The subject of this entry is one TCR beta chain. Given the absence of the conserved phenylalanine or tryptophan at the CDR3 end, a read error is likely. This sample was taken from a study of T cells in Graves' hyperthyroidism and ophthalmopathy. Amplification of TCR beta CDR3 regions was performed using RNA transcripts as template. TCR CDR3 regions were first amplified by RT-PCR with HTBI primers. In TCRdb, the multiplex PCR reads were re-called with MiXCR into one record per CDR3 protein. The sample has around 290,000 distinct CDR3 sequences; roughly 15% are singletons. This CDR3 is 20 amino acids long. The ends lost 3 bases at V and 0 bases at J; junction bases unmatched: 14.

This chain uses TRBV12-3 or TRBV12-4 with TRBJ1-5, with 10 bases fitting TRBD1. The sample was blood. The TCR originated in a woman aged 30 to 39 with Graves' hyperthyroidism that later progressed to Graves' ophthalmopathy. The CDR3 sequence: CASSFSLGTGDRYSNQPQHC. The CDR3 bases are TGTGCCAGCAGTTTTAGTTTGGGGACAGGGGATAGGTATAGCAATCAGCCCCAGCATTGT.